This entry features one TCR beta chain sequence. This clone was recorded a few times. The target of this receptor is not known. Base qualities are not at hand, and no much larger clone is one base apart. The data stem from a study of cytomegalovirus exposure and HLA in healthy donors (dated by TCRdb to the late 2010s). With regard to the full study: An earlier analysis of 587 of the donors reported under 300 Gb of sequence data and 95 million to 130 million unique TCR beta sequences obtained from roughly 170 million T cells. An early release that covered more than 550 HLA-typed donors contained approximately 300 gigabases of sequencing data and 85 million to 100 million unique TCR sequences. Of the roughly 390 genotyped donors, approximately 83% fell in the genetic ancestry cluster associated with self-reported Caucasian donors. The study aimed to test whether signatures of past pathogen exposure could be identified by cataloging public T cell receptors. The study profiled the T cell repertoires of hundreds of subjects by immunosequencing and related them to cytomegalovirus serostatus. Besides the first cohort of hundreds of subjects, a separate validation cohort made up of roughly 120 different subjects was used. To predict cytomegalovirus infection status, the study combined high-throughput TCR immunosequencing, statistical association of individual TCRs with disease status, and machine learning. A later analysis re-analyzed previously published TCR beta repertoires from roughly 600 donors and added high-resolution HLA genotyping to study TCR occurrence patterns. In the later analysis, no new phenotypic data were used to find candidate immune exposures; instead, reliance was placed on TCR beta sequences and their occurrence across donors. In an earlier analysis of roughly 540 of the donors, high-throughput TCR beta sequencing was used to judge whether each TCR beta V gene segment behaved as functional or pseudogenic. Donor age, sex, ethnicity and CMV serostatus were compiled together with the repertoire data. Genome-wide SNP genotypes for about 65% of the roughly 700 donors were used in a later genetic analysis, which treated that subset as a discovery cohort. Every repertoire in the discovery cohort had been generated on one and the same sequencing platform. Both class I and class II loci were covered by HLA typing, at four-digit resolution. Typing coverage differed by locus: A, B, C, DRB1 and DQB1 were typed in about 620-630 donors, DQA1 in 500 to 550, DPA1 in 600 to 610, and DPB1 in 400 to 490. Four to six DR-DQ haplotypes were handled as single units for association and clustering because linkage in the cohort was strong. Across around 400 genotyped donors of the cohort, an average of roughly 200,000 unique TCR beta nucleotide sequences per donor were sequenced, and roughly 20% of those sequences were non-productive.

The receptor library was made with the immunoSEQ multiplex PCR assay. For the multiplex PCR, a mixture combining 60 forward primers for TCR Vbeta segments and 13 reverse primers for TCR Jbeta segments was used. The CDR3 region of rearranged TCR beta genes was amplified from genomic DNA with a multiplex PCR assay. The Illumina HiSeq System was used to sequence the amplified TCR beta libraries as 87-base-pair reads. In the authors' own workflow: A later analysis tallied roughly 78 million unique TCR beta chains across the 666 repertoires, and around 10 million of those chains were shared by two or more donors. Raw reads were error-corrected and collapsed into unique sequences by a nearest-neighbor algorithm in which closely related sequences were merged to remove PCR and sequencing errors. CDR3 sequences were aligned to IMGT reference sequences to assign V, D and J gene segments. For a sequence to be retained, a match of at least six nucleotides was required to both a V gene segment and a J gene segment. A rearrangement counted as productive if the CDR3 had no stop codons and remained in frame with V and J, and every other rearrangement counted as non-productive. Following IMGT convention, CDR3 was defined as the stretch from the second conserved V-encoded cysteine up to the conserved J-encoded phenylalanine. Sequences without an unambiguous match to a single V gene segment were excluded from the earlier analysis of a few hundred of the donors. In an earlier analysis of some 590 of the donors, V segments were called functional above 56.7% productive rearrangements and were called segregating when the between-donor standard deviation exceeded 5%. To diagnose cytomegalovirus status from the catalog of TCR beta chain sequences, a statistical classification framework was built. In a later analysis, TCR nucleotide sequences were compared against IMGT/GENE-DB human TR gene sequences so that V and J genes could be assigned. In a later analysis, CDR3 sequences and most-parsimonious VDJ recombination scenarios were assigned using the TCRdist pipeline. In a later analysis, each TCR beta chain was defined by its CDR3 amino acid sequence together with its V-gene family, and reads lacking a unique V-gene family were excluded. As a way to deal with suspected cross-contamination and a sequencing artifact, a later analysis dropped hundreds of nucleotide sequences that were highly shared and had low generation probability. In a later analysis, a clonal expansion index was calculated for each public chain from normalized within-repertoire ranks of inferred template counts. In a later analysis, generation probabilities were computed with a VDJ recombination model fitted to out-of-frame rearrangements, and the resulting probabilities were checked against IGoR. A later analysis scored TCR-TCR, TCR-HLA and TCR-CMV co-occurrence with hypergeometric tests, applying a repertoire-size bias correction to TCR pairs. False discovery rates were estimated in a later analysis by permuting HLA or CMV assignments 20 times. In a later analysis, co-occurring TCRs were grouped with DBSCAN, and TCRdist sequence similarity was added when clustering was performed within HLA-allele-positive subsets. For co-occurrence clustering, repertoires with fewer than 30,000 or more than 120,000 public chains were excluded, along with roughly 5 repertoires with anomalous nucleotide sharing. Drawn from immuneACCESS, this table holds only the in-frame rearrangements with V and J called that TCRdb kept. Clones are partly lost; checked studies trace under half to an unresolved V gene and leave the rest unexplained. V and J calls and clone size are given by that table; D and trimming were obtained from the DNA. The sample table records some 150,000 clones; approximately 8.9% of these occur just once. 6% to 7.5% of the sample is taken by the ten largest.

The paper's findings and limits, for the study overall: Most CMV-associated TCR beta chains appeared to be HLA-restricted in a later analysis, and the HLA associations seemed to be driven largely by CMV exposure. At a false discovery rate of 0.05, a later analysis linked under 20,000 TCR beta sequences to specific HLA alleles. A further reported finding was that TCR beta sequences accurately predicted the HLA-A and HLA-B alleles for most subjects in the first cohort. An earlier analysis of 587 of the donors showed that most TCR beta V segments appeared in productive rearrangements either about 87% or about 30% of the time, which broadly matched IMGT annotations. In vitro tests confirmed that a few of the cytomegalovirus-associated TCR beta chains recognize cytomegalovirus antigens. Presence/absence analyses assumed roughly uniform sequencing depth across donors, an assumption that may not hold. The authors suggested that the approach could potentially be extended to other disease states and immunological phenotypes. The study gave a list of over 150 TCR beta chains associated with cytomegalovirus. In a later genetic analysis, fewer N-insertions in productive TCRs were reported among donors in an Asian-associated ancestry cluster than the roughly 700-donor mean. An association between a missense DCLRE1C variant and V-gene and J-gene trimming of TCR beta chains was found in a later genetic analysis and replicated in an independent cohort. The earlier analysis of about 600 of the donors excluded roughly 16 rarely observed V segments, including chromosome 9 orphons, because counts were too low. A later analysis reported that several top co-occurrence clusters appeared linked to parvovirus B19, influenza, CMV and Epstein-Barr virus. Linkage disequilibrium might explain the correlated functional status among segregating V segments, but an unknown experimental factor could not be ruled out. The classifier was reported to diagnose cytomegalovirus status with high specificity and sensitivity in both the original cohort and the validation cohort. When HLA alleles, especially DR and DQ, strongly co-occurred, attributing TCR associations to individual alleles was difficult. The cohort was sequenced for TCR beta chains only, and without alpha or paired-chain data the features that could be detected were limited. Most TCR sequences were observed very rarely across donors, whereas some public TCRs were present in many individuals. For the cohort, immune exposure information was limited to CMV serostatus. Because some donors lacked HLA typing at each locus, the association tests relied only on the typed subset. The 87-base-pair reads could not distinguish some IMGT-functional V segments, including TRBV6-2 and TRBV6-3, so those segments were excluded. In a later analysis, the rate of TCR association differed among HLA loci, with DRB1 alleles having the most associated TCRs and HLA-C alleles having the fewest. Compared with equally common non-associated chains, HLA-associated TCR beta chains in a later analysis were more clonally expanded and had lower generation probabilities. A cluster of highly shared sequence variants was judged likely to represent a technical artifact of the sequencing pipeline.

Including the terminal cysteine and phenylalanine, the CDR3 comprises 14 residues. Only the CDR3 DNA stays, 42 bases, in frame from base 1. Trimming removed 2 bases from V and 6 bases from J, leaving 13 bases between the germline ends. Reading the germline V gene gives CDR1 LGHNA and CDR2 YSLEER. The cohort consisted of hundreds of healthy bone marrow donors. All cohort members were sampled while nominally healthy, although unrecorded immune exposures were likely present. The donor tested CMV seropositive, placing the donor among the 289 seropositive members of the cohort. A peripheral blood sample was provided by each donor, and peripheral blood mononuclear cells were used for TCR beta sequencing. The Qiagen DNeasy Blood Extraction Kit was used to extract genomic DNA from the blood cell samples.

This sequence uses TRBV4-3 and TRBJ1-2, with a weak D call of TRBD1 (6 bases match). This TCR was recovered from a woman between 35 and 50 years old in good health and CMV-seropositive. Material: PBMCs. DNA sequence: TGCGCCAGCAGCCAAATGGTCAGGGGCGATGGCTACACCTTC. It is translated as CASSQMVRGDGYTF.